The 14 T cell receptor beta chains below all came from one sample that was sequenced in a study of Graves' ophthalmopathy and Graves' hyperthyroidism. Beta-chain TCR CDR3 regions were amplified from RNA transcripts. HTBI primers primed a first-round RT-PCR, and a second-round multiplex PCR followed. One entry per CDR3 protein, called by TCRdb with MiXCR from the multiplex PCR reads. The sample contains 300,000 to 350,000 distinct CDR3 sequences, 15% to 20% of which appear only once. Specimen: peripheral blood. These receptors were collected from an adult man with Graves' ophthalmopathy.

This clonotype occurred many times. V is TRBV6-5 and J is TRBJ2-5; D is unresolved. The CDR3 runs to 15 residues. The V gene's germline CDR1 is MNHEY and CDR2 SVGAGI. Trimming took off 8 bases at V and 2 bases at J, with 18 bases between the two ends. The chain's CDR3 is CASSSRRQTQETQYF. The CDR3 nucleotides are TGTGCCAGCTCTTCACGACGGCAGACTCAAGAGACCCAGTACTTC.

Many counts were recorded for this clonotype. The chain couples TRBV6-1 to TRBJ1-2; D might be TRBD1 (6 bases). The CDR3 sequence is 14 residues long. V was clipped by 6 bases and J by 5 bases, with 16 bases between them. CDR1 and CDR2 from the germline V gene are MNHNS and SASEGT. DNA of the CDR3: TGTGCCAGCAGCGACCCGGGACATCCTTATGGCTACACCTTC. Translated: CASSDPGHPYGYTF.

V is TRBV15 and J is TRBJ1-2, with no clear D. The CDR3 totals 13 residues. Per germline, CDR1 LNHNV and CDR2 YYDKDF (reference sequence). Trimming stripped 5 bases from V and 3 bases from J, with 10 bases between. The CDR3 sequence: CATSVTADYGYTF. For the CDR3, the DNA is TGTGCCACCAGCGTTACAGCAGACTATGGCTACACCTTC.

This chain connects TRBV24-1 to TRBJ1-1; 10 bases match TRBD1. The J segment lost 3 bases and the V segment lost 5 bases, leaving 5 bases of the junction unmatched. The CDR3 is 15 amino acids. Germline CDR1 and CDR2: KGHDR and SFDVKD. CDR3 sequence reads: CATSGGQGQDTEAFF. The CDR3 nucleotides read TGTGCCACCAGTGGGGGACAGGGGCAAGACACTGAAGCTTTCTTT.

This clonotype occurred many times. The rearrangement joins TRBV28 to TRBJ2-7, with 7 bases lining up with TRBD1. This CDR3 has 14 amino acids. V lost 11 bases and J lost 1; bases outside the gene matches: 11. CDR1 MDHEN and CDR2 SYDVKM come from the germline V gene. The CDR3 DNA reads TGTGCCGGTTCAGACAGGGACCTTTCCTACGAGCAGTACTTC. Amino acids: CAGSDRDLSYEQYF.

This clonotype was recorded many times. V gene TRBV4-3 combines with J gene TRBJ2-2; D possibly corresponds to TRBD1 (5 bases). Germline lookup yields CDR1 LGHNA and CDR2 YSLEER. The V gene lost 6 bases and the J gene lost 1 base, with 15 bases spanning the gap. CDR3 length: 16 amino acids. The CDR3 protein is CASSQNPTENTGELFF. The CDR3 DNA follows: TGCGCCAGCAGTCAAAACCCGACAGAGAACACCGGGGAGCTGTTTTTT.

This clonotype has a count of ten or more. The chain joins TRBV20-1 to TRBJ2-5; 10 nucleotides line up with TRBD2. J gave up 3 bases and V 6 bases, and 13 bases lay outside the gene matches. The CDR3 consists of 16 residues. Germline-derived CDR1 and CDR2 are DFQATT and SNEGSKA (reference sequence). The CDR3 here is CSATQRTSGNEETQYF. CDR3 nucleotides: TGCAGTGCGACCCAAAGGACTAGCGGAAATGAAGAGACCCAGTACTTC.

This clonotype appeared many times. This chain joins TRBV19 and TRBJ2-7; 7 bases match TRBD1. The junction had 15 bases not matched to a gene; V was cut back by 4 bases and J by 3 bases. The CDR3 has 17 residues. Germline-derived CDR1 and CDR2 are LNHDA and SQIVND (reference sequence). CDR3 sequence (DNA): TGTGCCAGTAGTAGCGGGCAGGGGGATTTTCGAGTCTACGAGCAGTACTTC. As protein: CASSSGQGDFRVYEQYF.

In this sample, this clonotype turned up a few times. A junction end diverges from the germline sequence, so it may reflect a read error. V is TRBV3-1 and J is TRBJ2-5, with 9 bases identical to TRBD1. The V gene's germline CDR1 is LGHDT and CDR2 YNNKEL (reference sequence). The CDR3 contains 15 residues. As DNA, the CDR3 is TGTGCCAGCAGCCACAGGACAGGGGAGTTAGAGACTCAGTACTTC. Encoded protein: CASSHRTGELETQYF.

This clonotype was seen many times. The chain has TRBV7-8 and TRBJ1-2; D gene ambiguous. V lost 1 base to trimming and J lost 4 bases, with 16 bases between them. The CDR3 is made up of 16 amino acids. CDR1 is SGHVS and CDR2 is FQNEAQ in the germline V gene. This CDR3 reads CASSLEIGPALYGYTF. In DNA, the CDR3 is TGTGCCAGCAGCTTAGAAATCGGACCGGCGCTCTATGGCTACACCTTC.

This clonotype was seen many times. The rearrangement links TRBV11-2 to TRBJ2-2; 8 nucleotides align to TRBD2. Looked up from germline, CDR1 is SGHAT and CDR2 is FQNNGV. The CDR3 consists of 16 residues. The ends lost 5 bases at V and 5 bases at J; junction bases unmatched: 10. This CDR3 is CASSPFGGTRTGELFF. In nucleotides, the CDR3 is TGTGCCAGCAGCCCCTTCGGCGGGACTAGGACCGGGGAGCTGTTTTTT. The entire variable domain, with the rest obtained from reference TRBV11-2 and TRBJ2-2, is as follows: EAGVAQSPRYKIIEKRQSVAFWCNPISGHATLYWYQQILGQGPKLLIQFQNNGVVDDSQLPKDRFSAERLKGVDSTLKIQPAKLEDSAVYLCASSPFGGTRTGELFFGEGSRLTVL.

This clonotype appeared many times. This chain joins TRBV4-1 and TRBJ2-7; perhaps TRBD2 as D (5 bases). The CDR3 totals 14 residues. Germline CDR1 is MGHRA and CDR2 is YSYEKL. Between the trimmed V and J ends, which lost 3 bases and 4 bases, there was a span of 13 bases. The CDR3 sequence is CASSQRTSRYEQYF. CDR3 coding DNA: TGCGCCAGCAGCCAGAGAACTAGTAGGTACGAGCAGTACTTC.

About this clonotype: Germline and junction disagree at one end, which may indicate a read error. The rearrangement joins TRBV7-8 to TRBJ2-2, with a possible D match to TRBD2 (5 bases). CDR1 is SGHVS and CDR2 is FQNEAQ in the germline V gene. The CDR3 length is 15 residues. The CDR3 nucleotides are TGTGCCAGCAGCTTGAGCGAGCCGAACACCGGGGAGCTGTCTTTT. Residues: CASSLSEPNTGELSF.

The chain has TRBV2 and TRBJ2-5; D may be TRBD1 (5 bases). The CDR3 totals 12 residues. Germline CDR1 reads SNHLY; CDR2 reads FYNNEI. Trimming shortened V by 8 bases and J by 3 bases, and 10 bases separated the two germline ends. This chain's CDR3 is CASWAGKETQYF. CDR3 bases: TGTGCCAGCTGGGCAGGGAAAGAGACCCAGTACTTC.